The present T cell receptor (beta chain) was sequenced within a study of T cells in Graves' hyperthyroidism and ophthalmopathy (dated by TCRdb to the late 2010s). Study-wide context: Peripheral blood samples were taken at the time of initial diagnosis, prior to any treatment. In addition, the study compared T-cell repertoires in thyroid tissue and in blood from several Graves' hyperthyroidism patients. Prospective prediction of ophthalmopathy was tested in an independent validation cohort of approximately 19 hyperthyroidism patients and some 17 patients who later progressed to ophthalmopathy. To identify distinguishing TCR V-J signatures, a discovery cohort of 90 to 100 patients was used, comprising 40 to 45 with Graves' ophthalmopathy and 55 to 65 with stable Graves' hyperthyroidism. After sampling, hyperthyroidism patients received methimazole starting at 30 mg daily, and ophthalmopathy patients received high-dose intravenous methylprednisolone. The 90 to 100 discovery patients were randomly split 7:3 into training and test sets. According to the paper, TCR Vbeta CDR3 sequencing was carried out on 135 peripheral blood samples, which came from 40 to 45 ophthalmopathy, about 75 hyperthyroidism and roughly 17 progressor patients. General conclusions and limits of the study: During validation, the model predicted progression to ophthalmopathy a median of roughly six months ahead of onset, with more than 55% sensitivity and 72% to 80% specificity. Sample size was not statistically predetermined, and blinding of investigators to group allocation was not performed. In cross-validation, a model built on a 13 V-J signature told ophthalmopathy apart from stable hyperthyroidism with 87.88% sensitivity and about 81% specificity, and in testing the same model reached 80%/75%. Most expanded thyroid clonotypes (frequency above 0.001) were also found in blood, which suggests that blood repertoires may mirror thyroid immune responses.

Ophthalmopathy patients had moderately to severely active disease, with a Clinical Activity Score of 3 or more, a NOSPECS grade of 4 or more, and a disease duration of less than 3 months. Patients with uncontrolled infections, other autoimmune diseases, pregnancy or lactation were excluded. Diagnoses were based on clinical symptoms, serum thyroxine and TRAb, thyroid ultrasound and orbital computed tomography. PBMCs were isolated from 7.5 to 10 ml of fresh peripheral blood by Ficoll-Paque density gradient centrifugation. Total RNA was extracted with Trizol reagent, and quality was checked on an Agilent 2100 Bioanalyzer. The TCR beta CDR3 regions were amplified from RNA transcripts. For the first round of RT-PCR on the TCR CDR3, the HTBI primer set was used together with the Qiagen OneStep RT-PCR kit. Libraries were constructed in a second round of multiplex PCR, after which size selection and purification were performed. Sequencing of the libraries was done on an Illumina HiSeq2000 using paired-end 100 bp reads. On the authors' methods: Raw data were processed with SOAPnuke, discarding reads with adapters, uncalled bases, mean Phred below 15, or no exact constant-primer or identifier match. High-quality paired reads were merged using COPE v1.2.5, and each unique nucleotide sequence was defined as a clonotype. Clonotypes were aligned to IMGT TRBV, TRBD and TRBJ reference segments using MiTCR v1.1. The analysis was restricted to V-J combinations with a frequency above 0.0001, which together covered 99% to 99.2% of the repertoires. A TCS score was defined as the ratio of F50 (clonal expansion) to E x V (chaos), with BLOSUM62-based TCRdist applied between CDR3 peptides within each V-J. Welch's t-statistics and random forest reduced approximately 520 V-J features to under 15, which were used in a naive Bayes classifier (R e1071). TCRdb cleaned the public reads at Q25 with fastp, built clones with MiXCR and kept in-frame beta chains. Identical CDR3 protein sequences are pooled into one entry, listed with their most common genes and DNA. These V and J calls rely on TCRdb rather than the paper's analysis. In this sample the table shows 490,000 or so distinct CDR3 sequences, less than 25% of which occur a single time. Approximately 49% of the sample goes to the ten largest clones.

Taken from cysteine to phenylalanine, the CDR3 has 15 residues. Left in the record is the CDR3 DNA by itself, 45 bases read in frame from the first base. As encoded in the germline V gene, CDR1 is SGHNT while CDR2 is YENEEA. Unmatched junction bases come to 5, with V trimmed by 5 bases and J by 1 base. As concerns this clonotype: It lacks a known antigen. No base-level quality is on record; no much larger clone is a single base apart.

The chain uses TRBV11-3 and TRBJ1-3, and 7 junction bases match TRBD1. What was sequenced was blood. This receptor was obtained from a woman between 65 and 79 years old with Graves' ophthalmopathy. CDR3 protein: CASSIGTASGNTIYF. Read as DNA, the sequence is TGTGCCAGCAGCATCGGGACAGCTTCTGGAAACACCATATATTTT.